The 10 T cell receptor beta chains reported below all come from one sample, sequenced in a study of cytomegalovirus exposure and HLA in healthy donors. PCR employed 60 Vbeta and 13 Jbeta primers. Measured with immunoSEQ multiplex PCR; TCRdb has only the in-frame clones, and not every one. This sample has roughly 190,000 clones; approximately 70% occur once, and the top ten carry 1.8%. The sequenced material came from PBMCs. The receptor source for this set is a woman aged 25 to 39 in good health and CMV-seronegative.

The chain carries TRBV9 and TRBJ2-3; the match to TRBD2 covers 10 bases. The CDR3 covers 16 residues. Germline V CDR1 and CDR2: SGDLS, YYNGEE. J was trimmed by 4 bases and V by 0 bases; bases with no gene match: 5. The CDR3 nucleotides are TGTGCCAGCAGCGTAGGTCCTAGCGGGAGTTCAGATACGCAGTATTTT. Amino acid sequence: CASSVGPSGSSDTQYF.

The chain combines TRBV4-2 with TRBJ1-3, with 7 bases identical to TRBD1. This CDR3 region has 16 residues. The V gene's germline CDR1 is LGHNA and CDR2 YNFKEQ. V shed 3 bases, J shed 1 base, and the junction held 6 bases outside the gene matches. CDR3 amino acids: CASSHSEGASGNTIYF. The CDR3 nucleotides are TGTGCCAGCAGCCATTCCGAGGGGGCATCTGGAAACACCATATATTTT.

The chain employs TRBV5-1 and TRBJ2-1; 12 bases agree with TRBD2. CDR3 length: 15 residues. The germline gives CDR1 SGHRS, CDR2 YFSETQ. V shed 4 bases and J 9 bases; nucleotides not matched to a gene: 8. CDR3 nucleotides: TGCGCCAGCAGCCAAACTAGCGGGAGGAGCAGTGAGCAGTTCTTC. Translating gives CASSQTSGRSSEQFF. The full variable domain, its missing parts supplied by reference TRBV5-1 and TRBJ2-1, is KAGVTQTPRYLIKTRGQQVTLSCSPISGHRSVSWYQQTPGQGLQFLFEYFSETQRNKGNFPGRFSGRQFSNSRSEMNVSTLELGDSALYLCASSQTSGRSSEQFFGPGTRLTVL.

This sequence joins TRBV10-1 and TRBJ1-5; D call uncertain. Trimming took 6 bases from V and 5 from J, leaving 26 bases between them. This CDR3 is built from 18 residues. Germline V gene lookup returns CDR1 WNHNN and CDR2 SYGVQD (reference sequence). The CDR3: CASRPTLPHFVHDQPQHF. CDR3 DNA: TGCGCCAGCAGGCCGACTTTGCCCCATTTTGTGCATGATCAGCCCCAGCATTTT.

This clone turned up a few times. The chain is built from TRBV5-1 and TRBJ2-5, with 8 bases identical to TRBD2. Germline trimming cut 4 bases from V and 10 bases from J; bases unmatched to any gene: 3. The CDR3 runs to 11 residues. The germline gives CDR1 SGHRS, CDR2 YFSETQ. As DNA, the CDR3 is TGCGCCAGCAGCCCCGGGGGGGACCAGTACTTC. Residues: CASSPGGDQYF.

This chain links TRBV27 with TRBJ2-7, with D possibly being TRBD2 (6 bases). The germline V gene encodes CDR1 MNHEY and CDR2 SMNVEV (reference sequence). The CDR3 runs 13 residues. Trimming removed 2 bases from V and 4 bases from J, with 9 bases in between. The CDR3 loop is CASSLGGGYEQYF. For the CDR3, the DNA is TGTGCCAGCAGTTTAGGTGGAGGGTACGAGCAGTACTTC.

In its sample, this clone was seen a few times. This chain joins TRBV14 and TRBJ2-7, with D possibly matching TRBD2 (5 bases). Germline CDR1 reads SGHDN; CDR2 reads FVKESK. V was shortened by 1 base and J by 4 bases, with 11 bases between the two germline ends. The CDR3 loop spans 14 amino acids. The CDR3 spells CASSQGRNRYEQYF. Written as DNA, the CDR3 is TGTGCCAGCAGCCAAGGGAGGAACCGTTACGAGCAGTACTTC.

For the CDR3, the DNA is TGTGCCAGCAGCCAAGCGGGAGTGGGAGATACGCAGTATTTT. Protein sequence: CASSQAGVGDTQYF. V usage is TRBV7-3 and J usage is TRBJ2-3; 8 bases align to TRBD2. The CDR3 is made up of 14 amino acids. The V and J ends lost 5 bases and 5 bases, in that order; junction bases with no gene match: 6. CDR1 is SGHTA and CDR2 is FQGTGA in the germline V gene.

V gene TRBV6-1 combines with J gene TRBJ1-5; 7 bases align to TRBD1. The J segment lost 7 bases and the V segment lost 6 bases, leaving 9 bases of the junction unmatched. The CDR3 sequence is 14 residues long. CDR1 is MNHNS, CDR2 SASEGT, per germline. The CDR3 DNA sequence: TGTGCCAGCAGCAACAGGGGTTTAGAGCAGCCCCAGCATTTT. Protein: CASSNRGLEQPQHF.

The gene calls are TRBV25-1 and TRBJ1-1; a possible D gene is TRBD1 (6 bases). The CDR3 runs to 17 residues. Trimming took off 4 bases at V and 2 bases at J, with 20 bases between the two ends. Per germline, CDR1 MGHDK and CDR2 SYGVNS. CDR3 residues: CASSGAHPQGHNTEAFF. CDR3 coding DNA: TGTGCCAGCAGTGGGGCCCACCCGCAGGGACATAACACTGAAGCTTTCTTT.